Listed below are T cell receptor beta chains from one sample, sequenced in a study of T cells in Graves' hyperthyroidism and ophthalmopathy. TCRdb re-called the multiplex PCR reads with MiXCR, one entry per CDR3 protein. Among 400,000 to 550,000 distinct CDR3 sequences listed, around 14% were seen once. The sample consisted of blood. The receptors stem from a woman under 30 with Graves' hyperthyroidism. Both conserved end residues are part of each CDR3. Expanded clones get a size class; other rows say once, few or many, or leave the size out.

V gene	clone size	CDR3 length	J gene	CDR3 protein
TRBV12-3/TRBV12-4	many	15	TRBJ1-2	CASSSLRDRGYGYTF
TRBV20-1	many	12	TRBJ2-7	CSARGQHYEQYF
TRBV19	many	13	TRBJ1-2	CATSDREYNGYTF
TRBV7-9	NA	13	TRBJ1-2	CASSLPGGDGYTF
TRBV12-3/TRBV12-4	NA	11	TRBJ2-2	CASQDTGELFF
TRBV28	NA	17	TRBJ2-6	CASSGRQGARGANVLTF
TRBV29-1	few	14	TRBJ2-1	CSAQGGATYNEQFF
TRBV5-4	few	17	TRBJ1-2	CASSFGTGGSGDYGYTF
TRBV2	many	15	TRBJ2-6	CATGTLPSGANVLTF
TRBV20-1	NA	15	TRBJ1-4	CSARHRTDTNEKLFF
TRBV20-1	NA	16	TRBJ2-1	CSARGETSGSATEQFF
TRBV12-3/TRBV12-4	many	12	TRBJ1-1	CASRRRETEAFF
TRBV19	NA	14	TRBJ2-1	CASSMGALRIEQFF
TRBV7-3	many	15	TRBJ2-1	CASSLTPGPLNEQFF
TRBV12-3/TRBV12-4	many	13	TRBJ2-3	CASSLTSGDTQYF
TRBV11-3	many	15	TRBJ1-2	CASSANRGPFYGYTF
TRBV4-1	NA	17	TRBJ1-2	CASSQLIHRKFFYGYTF
TRBV4-1	NA	15	TRBJ1-1	CASSQPPGGVGDAFF
TRBV28	many	15	TRBJ2-3	CASRIGLAGADTQYF
TRBV4-1	NA	16	TRBJ2-1	CASSRRTSSTYNEQFF
TRBV19	many	14	TRBJ2-1	CATASGSSYNEQFF
TRBV13	many	12	TRBJ2-7	CASSLVRYEQYF
TRBV2	many	13	TRBJ1-1	CASSDGQGGKAFF
TRBV5-1	few	13	TRBJ1-1	CASSPETSGGAFF
TRBV24-1	many	17	TRBJ1-5	CATSESPDRGGNQPQHF
TRBV5-1	many	16	TRBJ1-2	CASSWTSTGGGYGYTF
TRBV19	many	13	TRBJ2-7	CASSPSRGYEQYF
TRBV5-1	many	15	TRBJ1-4	CASSLEGQFGEKLFF
TRBV7-8	many	12	TRBJ1-1	CASSLSQIEAFF
TRBV12-3/TRBV12-4	many	14	TRBJ2-5	CASNAQGREETQYF
TRBV7-9	NA	16	TRBJ1-5	CASSHTGSGINQPQHF
TRBV5-1	many	15	TRBJ2-1	CASSGPAGGLDEQFF
TRBV9	many	16	TRBJ1-1	CASSVGASPGDTEAFF
TRBV4-1	NA	12	TRBJ2-7	CASSQGGREQYF
TRBV12-3/TRBV12-4	many	15	TRBJ2-3	CASSYHGTSIDTQYF
TRBV2	many	15	TRBJ2-1	CASRPGLAEYNEQFF
TRBV28	NA	14	TRBJ1-5	CASSVGQGYKPQHF
TRBV7-8	NA	15	TRBJ1-1	CASSLPNRGWTEAFF
TRBV29-1	few	13	TRBJ2-6	CSVGLSGANVLTF
TRBV11-2	many	16	TRBJ2-1	CATRLAGDTARGEQFF
TRBV7-6	many	16	TRBJ2-5	CASSFFWPSGPWGQYF
TRBV28	many	14	TRBJ1-5	CASRSGQFNQPQHF
TRBV11-3	many	13	TRBJ2-1	CASSHGPNNEQFF
TRBV10-3	few	15	TRBJ1-3	CAVTPGEGWGNTIYF
TRBV18	many	15	TRBJ2-3	CASSPYKGSGDTQYF
TRBV12-3/TRBV12-4	NA	14	TRBJ1-1	CACSFEGYRAEAFF
TRBV6-1	many	17	TRBJ2-2	CASSDGLAGENTGELFF
TRBV20-1	many	15	TRBJ2-7	CSASAILESSYEQYF
TRBV11-3	many	16	TRBJ1-1	CASTSGTARRWTEAFF
TRBV27	many	16	TRBJ1-1	CASRLGLPFMNTEAFF
TRBV12-3/TRBV12-4	many	16	TRBJ1-1	CASSLRTAGLNTEAFF
TRBV7-3	NA	15	TRBJ2-1	CASSTAAGGYNEQFF
TRBV28	NA	13	TRBJ2-5	CASRGGGRETQYF